The entry below gives a single TCR beta chain sequence along with its context. The antigen is undetermined. The repertoire was sequenced with immunoSEQ multiplex PCR; TCRdb's copy has only in-frame clones and lacks some. The sample has some 30,000 clones, over 80% seen once. This entry is derived from a study of lymphopenia after photon versus proton radiotherapy. General study points: Oligoclonal CD8+ Temra expansion after nadir drove photon patients' diversity drop. Relative stability marked proton patients; photon patients lost diversity and naive cells.

The origin of this receptor is a woman aged 60-75 years with cholangiocarcinoma. Some clones in this sample may be carry-over from other donors' samples. The starting material was peripheral blood, obtained from a patient treated with proton-based radiotherapy.

CDR3 in DNA: TGTGCCAGCATCAATACCTACAGGGTCTTTAATGAAAAACTGTTTTTT. Amino acid sequence: CASINTYRVFNEKLFF. This chain connects TRBV21-1 to TRBJ1-4; the D segment call TRBD1 is taken from the table without a DNA check. TRBV21-1 is reported as a pseudogene. The CDR3 sequence is 16 residues long.